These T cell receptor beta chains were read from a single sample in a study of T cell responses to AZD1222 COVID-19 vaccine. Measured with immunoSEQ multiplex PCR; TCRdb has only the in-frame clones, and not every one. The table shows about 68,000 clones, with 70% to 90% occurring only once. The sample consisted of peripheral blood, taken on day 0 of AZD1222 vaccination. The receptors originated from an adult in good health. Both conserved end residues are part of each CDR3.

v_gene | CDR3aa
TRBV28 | CASSSDPGLAQDF
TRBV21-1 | CASRRPGTGGGQPQHF
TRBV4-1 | CASSQAWGSPLHF
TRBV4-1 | CASSQDEGQVVPLHF
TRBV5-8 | CASSAGRTANQPQHF
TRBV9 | CASSVGRGNQPQHF
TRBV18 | CASSAGTGGAETQYF
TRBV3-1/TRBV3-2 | CASSLGQGAGYGYTF
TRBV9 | CASSPGTLHRVGEAFF
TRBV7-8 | CASSQGQGPSYEQYF
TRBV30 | CAWGAGGGWNQPQHF
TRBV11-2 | CASSLGGQAYYEKLFF
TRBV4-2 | CASSRRLGDNQPQHF
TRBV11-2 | CASSLERDGAGGTEAFF
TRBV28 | CASSLRTGAGYTF
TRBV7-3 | CASSLSGGVGTYEQYF
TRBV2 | CASSESQERGYTF
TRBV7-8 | CASSLTGGRSPLHF
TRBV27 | CASSRQGANQPQHF
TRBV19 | CASSTRSTGTEAFF
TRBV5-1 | CASSLAPESPLHF
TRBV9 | CASSVPEGMNTEAFF
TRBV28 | CASSTTGGRGAKNIQYF